Presented here are 5 T cell receptor beta chains from one specimen sequenced in a study of T-cell memory formation after mild COVID-19 (dated by TCRdb to 2020 to 2022). Library method: 5' RACE. Sequencing instrument: Illumina NovaSeq 6000. TCRdb reanalyzed the raw reads on its own, using fastp at Q25 for trimming and MiXCR for clone calling, and kept in-frame beta chains. Duplicate CDR3 protein sequences are folded into a single record with the most common DNA and genes. The sample includes roughly 340,000 distinct CDR3 sequences, with less than 20% observed a single time. The ten largest make up around 20% of the sample. Input material: PBMCs or a T cell subset sorted from them (not recorded which). These receptors were obtained from a man younger than 35 who had mild COVID-19 (a few samples of this study predate the infection). The sample titles of this study are shuffled in the database, so cell type and time point are left out; the donor was told from shared clones.

This rearrangement joins TRBV4-1 to TRBJ1-1; weak D call: TRBD1 (6 bases). The CDR3 loop spans 16 amino acids. V dropped 1 base and J dropped 1 base, with 13 bases sitting between them. The germline CDR1 and CDR2 sequences are MGHRA and YSYEKL. The CDR3 DNA is TGCGCCAGCAGCCAAGCCCCGGGACATACGAACACTGAAGCTTTCTTT. Its protein is CASSQAPGHTNTEAFF.

There are a few counts of this clonotype. The chain joins TRBV5-4 to TRBJ2-2; 12 nucleotides align to TRBD1. Germline CDR1 SGHNT, CDR2 YYREEE (reference sequence). This CDR3 contains 17 residues. After removal of 4 bases from V and 7 bases from J, the junction contained 11 bases not matched to a gene. CDR3 amino acids: CASSPGGTGGLGGELFF. The CDR3 coding sequence is TGTGCCAGCAGCCCCGGAGGGACAGGGGGCTTGGGCGGGGAGCTGTTTTTT.

This clonotype has just a few counts. V usage is TRBV6-2 or TRBV6-3 and J usage is TRBJ2-2, with TRBD2 as a possible D gene (6 bases). The V end was cut by 6 bases, the J end by 5 bases, with 10 bases between. Germline V CDR1 and CDR2: MNHEY, SVGEGT. There are 13 residues in the CDR3. The CDR3 DNA reads as TGTGCCAGCAGCAGGGAGGAAACCGGGGAGCTGTTTTTT. Its translation: CASSREETGELFF.

CDR3 sequence (DNA): TGTGCCAGCAGCTTTCCTGCCAAACTAGCGGACCCCACATACTACACCGGGGAGCTGTTTTTT. Translation gives CASSFPAKLADPTYYTGELFF. The V and J genes are TRBV7-6 and TRBJ2-2, with TRBD2 matching over 8 bases. This CDR3 is built from 21 residues. Germline V gene sequence: CDR1 SGHVS, CDR2 FNYEAQ. J was trimmed by 3 bases and V by 3 bases; bases with no gene match: 21. Complete variable domain (other parts from reference TRBV7-6 and TRBJ2-2): GAGVSQSPRYKVTKRGQDVALRCDPISGHVSLYWYRQALGQGPEFLTYFNYEAQQDKSGLPNDRFSAERPEGSISTLTIQRTEQRDSAMYRCASSFPAKLADPTYYTGELFFGEGSRLTVL.

The chain employs TRBV10-3 and TRBJ2-2, with D hard to call. Trimming stripped 5 bases from V and 1 base from J, with 8 bases between. The CDR3 runs to 14 residues. Germline loops: CDR1 ENHRY, CDR2 SYGVKD. The CDR3 region is CAISHDQNTGELFF. DNA of the CDR3: TGTGCCATCAGTCATGACCAGAACACCGGGGAGCTGTTTTTT.